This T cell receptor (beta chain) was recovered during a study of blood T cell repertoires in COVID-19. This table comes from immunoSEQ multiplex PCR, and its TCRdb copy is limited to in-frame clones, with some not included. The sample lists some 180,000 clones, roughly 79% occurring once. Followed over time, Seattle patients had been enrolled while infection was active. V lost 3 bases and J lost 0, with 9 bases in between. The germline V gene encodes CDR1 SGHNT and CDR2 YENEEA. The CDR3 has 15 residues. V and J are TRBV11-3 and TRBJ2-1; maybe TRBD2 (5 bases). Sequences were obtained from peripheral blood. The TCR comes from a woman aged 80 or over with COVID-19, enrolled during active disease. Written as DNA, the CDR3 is TGTGCCAGCAGCTTGGCGGGCAGCTCCTACAATGAGCAGTTCTTC. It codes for CASSLAGSSYNEQFF.